This passage covers 8 T cell receptor beta chains from one sample sequenced in a study of beta chain features in type 1 diabetes listed by TCRdb under 2018. These receptors' targets are unknown. What the study reported, not specific to this receptor: A moderate but significant shortening of TCRB CDR3 length was observed in type 1 diabetes patients in all four CD4+ subsets.

Receptor amplification or capture employed the immunoSEQ multiplex PCR assay. The entire isolated RNA was reverse transcribed using the High Capacity cDNA Reverse Transcription Kit, and thus expressed TCRB transcripts were sequenced. TCRdb re-hosts the immuneACCESS table, in-frame sequences only. Its copies lack some clones; in the studies checked, an unresolved V gene accounts for under half of them, and the cause for the rest is not known. This sample lists 100,000 to 150,000 clones; roughly 10% were detected once. The ten most abundant clones make up 0.75% of the sample. Material: central memory CD4+ T cells from blood. Every receptor here comes from a man between 25 and 39 years old with type 1 diabetes.

This chain links TRBV7-2 with TRBJ2-3; 8 bases align to TRBD2. Germline V CDR1 and CDR2: SGHTA, FQGNSA. V trimming: 3 bases; J trimming: 2 bases; junction bases outside the gene matches: 4. CDR3 length: 15 residues. CDR3 nucleotides: TGTGCCAGCAGCTTCCAGCGGGGGACCACAGATACGCAGTATTTT. Translated, it gives CASSFQRGTTDTQYF.

Only a few counts were recorded for this clone. V gene TRBV9 combines with J gene TRBJ2-1; no clear D gene. The ends were cut back, 3 bases at V and 6 bases at J, with 16 bases in the middle. There are 15 residues in the CDR3. Per the germline V gene, CDR1 is SGDLS and CDR2 is YYNGEE. Written as DNA, the CDR3 is TGTGCCAGCAGCGCGGTCAGCGAGGTTTTCAATGAGCAGTTCTTC. It specifies CASSAVSEVFNEQFF.

This clone was observed a handful of times. This sample also contains other DNA sequences that code for the same CDR3. The rearrangement links TRBV5-4 to TRBJ2-5; D gene unclear. V lost 2 bases to trimming and J lost 2 bases, with 10 bases between them. The CDR3 has 14 amino acids. Germline V lookup: CDR1 SGHNT, CDR2 YYREEE (reference sequence). CDR3 DNA sequence: TGTGCCAGCAGCTTACCCCCGCTACAAGAGACCCAGTACTTC. Residues: CASSLPPLQETQYF.

This chain uses TRBV5-8 with TRBJ1-2; D remains ambiguous. V dropped 0 bases and J dropped 4 bases, with 4 bases sitting between them. Germline lookup yields CDR1 SGHTS and CDR2 YDEGEE. CDR3 length: 12 amino acids. CDR3 sequence (DNA): TGTGCCAGCAGCTTGGGACTCTATGGCTACACCTTC. Residues: CASSLGLYGYTF.

This clone was seen at least ten times. V gene TRBV5-1 combines with J gene TRBJ2-4; D gene unclear. V was pared by 0 bases and J by 7 bases, with 8 bases between. CDR3 length: 13 amino acids. Germline CDR1 and CDR2: SGHRS and YFSETQ. DNA of the CDR3: TGCGCCAGCAGCTTGGAAGGAGCGAACATTCAGTACTTC. Residues: CASSLEGANIQYF.

This clone has just a few counts. The chain couples TRBV5-1 to TRBJ2-5; 12 bases agree with TRBD2. The germline V gene encodes CDR1 SGHRS and CDR2 YFSETQ. V was pared by 0 bases and J by 2 bases, with 5 bases of the junction left unmatched. The CDR3 runs to 17 residues. CDR3 amino acids: CASSLVLAGGLQETQYF. The CDR3 DNA is TGCGCCAGCAGCTTGGTACTAGCGGGGGGCCTTCAAGAGACCCAGTACTTC.

The V call is TRBV7-9, the J call TRBJ1-5; no reliable D call. CDR3 length equals 13 residues. CDR1 and CDR2 (germline): SEHNR, FQNEAQ (reference sequence). V was clipped by 5 bases and J by 7 bases, with 12 bases between them. The CDR3 DNA reads TGTGCCAGCAGCCCCGGGGAGAGACAGCCCCAGCATTTT. Protein product: CASSPGERQPQHF.

The chain couples TRBV5-1 to TRBJ2-1; 12 nucleotides match TRBD2. With V trimmed by 4 bases and J by 10 bases, 9 bases remained unmatched. The CDR3 has 15 residues. Germline-derived CDR1 and CDR2 are SGHRS and YFSETQ. The CDR3 spells CASSRTSGVQGEQFF. CDR3 DNA: TGCGCCAGCAGCCGGACTAGCGGGGTTCAGGGAGAGCAGTTCTTC.